The 18 T cell receptor beta chains in this list originate from one sample, sequenced in a study of beta chain features in type 1 diabetes. The entirety of the isolated RNA underwent reverse transcription, so expressed TCRB transcripts were sequenced. Generated by immunoSEQ multiplex PCR, the TCRdb table keeps only in-frame clones and is missing some. The sample contains 120,000 to 150,000 clones, 6.9% of which appear only once. The source material was central memory CD4+ T cells from blood. The origin of the receptors is a young woman in good health.

This clone was recorded a few times. This chain uses TRBV28 with TRBJ1-2; D uncertain. Between the trimmed V and J ends, which lost 5 bases and 5 bases, there was a span of 6 bases. The CDR3 is 11 residues long. CDR1 and CDR2 from the germline V gene are MDHEN and SYDVKM. The DNA for the CDR3 is TGTGCCAGCAGTAACCGGTATGGCTACACCTTC. The encoded protein is CASSNRYGYTF.

The sample holds many counts of this clone. The chain links TRBV7-9 to TRBJ1-1, with D maybe TRBD1 (6 bases). V lost 2 bases and J 1 base, leaving 14 bases between the germline ends. Germline V gene lookup returns CDR1 SEHNR and CDR2 FQNEAQ (reference sequence). The CDR3 is 16 amino acids. The CDR3 loop reads CASSLSFGGPNTEAFF. CDR3 DNA sequence: TGTGCCAGCAGCTTATCATTCGGGGGGCCGAACACTGAAGCTTTCTTT.

This clone was counted only a few times. This chain uses TRBV2 with TRBJ1-2, with D maybe TRBD1 (6 bases). Trimming stripped 6 bases from V and 4 bases from J, with 15 bases between. This CDR3 region has 14 residues. Germline values: CDR1 SNHLY, CDR2 FYNNEI. For the CDR3, the DNA is TGTGCCAGCAGGAACCGGGACACAGTCTATGGCTACACCTTC. Its translation is CASRNRDTVYGYTF.

The chain uses TRBV19 and TRBJ2-7; D is possibly TRBD2 (5 bases). The CDR3 sequence is 12 residues long. V lost 6 bases and J lost 4, with 10 bases in between. The V gene's germline CDR1 is LNHDA and CDR2 SQIVND (reference sequence). The DNA of the CDR3 is TGTGCCAGTAGAGGGAGTTTATACGAGCAGTACTTC. This gives the protein CASRGSLYEQYF. Full variable domain (missing parts from reference TRBV19 and TRBJ2-7): DGGITQSPKYLFRKEGQNVTLSCEQNLNHDAMYWYRQDPGQGLRLIYYSQIVNDFQKGDIAEGYSVSREKKESFPLTVTSAQKNPTAFYLCASRGSLYEQYFGPGTRLTVT.

This clone has a count of ten or more. The rearrangement joins TRBV4-3 to TRBJ2-2; no reliable D call. The germline gives CDR1 LGHNA, CDR2 YSLEER. V was clipped by 6 bases and J by 2 bases, with 10 bases between them. The CDR3 runs to 14 residues. The CDR3 DNA sequence: TGCGCCAGCAGGAGTGGTTTTAACACCGGGGAGCTGTTTTTT. It encodes CASRSGFNTGELFF.

This sequence joins TRBV4-2 and TRBJ2-1; 12 bases agree with TRBD2. The CDR3 length is 15 residues. Looked up from germline, CDR1 is LGHNA and CDR2 is YNFKEQ. V trimming: 1 base; J trimming: 9 bases; junction bases outside the gene matches: 4. CDR3 sequence reads: CASSQGLAGVFEQFF. The CDR3 bases are TGTGCCAGCAGCCAAGGACTAGCGGGAGTTTTTGAGCAGTTCTTC.

A word on this clone: Other nucleotide sequences in the sample specify the same CDR3. The chain is built from TRBV5-1 and TRBJ2-4; TRBD2 might be the D (5 bases). CDR1 is SGHRS and CDR2 is YFSETQ in the germline V gene. The CDR3 runs to 13 residues. The V gene lost 6 bases and the J gene lost 8 bases, with 15 bases spanning the gap. In DNA, the CDR3 is TGCGCCAGCACCCCCGATGTCGGGGACATTCAGTACTTC. Protein product: CASTPDVGDIQYF. Full variable domain (outside the CDR3, taken from reference TRBV5-1 and TRBJ2-4): KAGVTQTPRYLIKTRGQQVTLSCSPISGHRSVSWYQQTPGQGLQFLFEYFSETQRNKGNFPGRFSGRQFSNSRSEMNVSTLELGDSALYLCASTPDVGDIQYFGAGTRLSVL.

The chain couples TRBV7-9 to TRBJ2-1, with 10 bases identical to TRBD2. The CDR3 covers 17 residues. Germline CDR1 reads SEHNR; CDR2 reads FQNEAQ (reference sequence). V was clipped by 0 bases and J by 7 bases; unmatched bases: 9. This CDR3 reads CASSLARLAGVRNEQFF. For the CDR3, the DNA is TGTGCCAGCAGCTTAGCGAGGCTAGCGGGAGTTCGAAATGAGCAGTTCTTC.

This clone was seen only a few times. The rearrangement uses TRBV10-3 and TRBJ2-7, with D perhaps matching TRBD2 (6 bases). Germline CDR1 reads ENHRY; CDR2 reads SYGVKD. Trimming took 3 bases from V and 6 from J, leaving 6 bases between them. The CDR3 has 11 amino acids. The CDR3 spells CAISDGGEQYF. As DNA, the CDR3 is TGTGCCATCAGTGACGGGGGCGAGCAGTACTTC.

The CDR3 bases are TGTGCCAGCAGTACAGGGAACCAAGAGACCCAGTACTTC. Amino acids: CASSTGNQETQYF. This chain joins TRBV28 and TRBJ2-5; D might be TRBD1 (6 bases). Germline V gene sequence: CDR1 MDHEN, CDR2 SYDVKM. The CDR3 consists of 13 residues. V lost 5 bases and J 0 bases, leaving 7 bases between the germline ends.

This clone was observed at least ten times. The genes are TRBV7-2 and TRBJ2-1; TRBD2 matches at 10 bases. The J segment lost 6 bases and the V segment lost 5 bases, leaving 4 bases of the junction unmatched. The CDR3 consists of 14 residues. The germline V gene has CDR1 SGHTA and CDR2 FQGNSA. The CDR3 loop reads CASSLSGGLNEQFF. In DNA form, the CDR3 reads TGTGCCAGCAGCCTTAGCGGGGGGCTCAATGAGCAGTTCTTC.

In this sample, this clone turned up many times. The rearrangement links TRBV7-9 to TRBJ2-3; 12 bases align to TRBD2. CDR3 length equals 18 residues. Per the germline V gene, CDR1 is SEHNR and CDR2 is FQNEAQ (reference sequence). The trim removed 5 bases at V and 0 bases at J, leaving 9 bases unmatched. Written as DNA, the CDR3 is TGTGCCAGCAGCGAGCCGGGACTAGCGGGTACTAGCACAGATACGCAGTATTTT. Encoded protein: CASSEPGLAGTSTDTQYF.

The sample holds a few counts of this clone. DNA of the CDR3: TGTGCCACCAGCAGAGATCGAGGCGTATCCGCTAAGCCGTACTTC. Protein sequence: CATSRDRGVSAKPYF. The rearrangement links TRBV15 to TRBJ2-4; no firm D call. Trimming took 0 bases from V and 15 from J, leaving 21 bases between them. The CDR3 is 15 residues long. Germline CDR1 LNHNV, CDR2 YYDKDF (reference sequence).

A few counts support this clone. V is TRBV6-1 and J is TRBJ1-4, with a possible D match to TRBD1 (5 bases). Looked up from germline, CDR1 is MNHNS and CDR2 is SASEGT. The CDR3 totals 16 residues. Trimming removed 3 bases at V and 0 bases at J, with 11 bases between. The CDR3 DNA is TGTGCCAGCAGTGAGTCTCGGGGGGCAACTAATGAAAAACTGTTTTTT. Encoded protein: CASSESRGATNEKLFF.

This clone was seen repeatedly, ten times or more. The chain employs TRBV18 and TRBJ2-1; possible D gene TRBD1, 6 bases. Trimming stripped 7 bases from V and 0 bases from J, with 16 bases between. CDR1 is KGHSH, CDR2 LQKENI, per germline. The CDR3 is 16 residues long. The CDR3 DNA reads as TGTGCCAGCTTACAGGGTTTGGGGAGCTCCTACAATGAGCAGTTCTTC. It specifies CASLQGLGSSYNEQFF.

There are many counts of this clone. The chain couples TRBV29-1 to TRBJ2-1, with 9 bases matching TRBD2. The CDR3 spans 12 residues. After removal of 4 bases from V and 14 bases from J, the junction contained 9 bases not matched to a gene. Germline V gene data show CDR1 as SQVTM and CDR2 as ANQGSEA. CDR3 protein: CSVVRLAEGEFF. DNA for the CDR3: TGCAGCGTTGTCCGACTAGCGGAGGGGGAGTTCTTC.

V and J are TRBV19 and TRBJ2-7; TRBD2 might be the D (6 bases). This CDR3 contains 13 residues. Per the germline V gene, CDR1 is LNHDA and CDR2 is SQIVND (reference sequence). The germline V and J ends were trimmed by 7 bases and 2 bases, with 12 bases remaining between them. The DNA of the CDR3 is TGTGCCAGTACGCGTGGCGGGGCCTACGAGCAGTACTTC. Protein: CASTRGGAYEQYF.

The V gene is TRBV29-1, the J gene TRBJ2-7; 11 bases are a match to TRBD2. V lost 7 bases and J lost 0; bases outside the gene matches: 5. The germline gives CDR1 SQVTM, CDR2 ANQGSEA. The CDR3 runs 14 residues. CDR3 nucleotides: TGCAGCGCTAGGACTAGCGGGCTCTCCTACGAGCAGTACTTC. Amino acid sequence: CSARTSGLSYEQYF.